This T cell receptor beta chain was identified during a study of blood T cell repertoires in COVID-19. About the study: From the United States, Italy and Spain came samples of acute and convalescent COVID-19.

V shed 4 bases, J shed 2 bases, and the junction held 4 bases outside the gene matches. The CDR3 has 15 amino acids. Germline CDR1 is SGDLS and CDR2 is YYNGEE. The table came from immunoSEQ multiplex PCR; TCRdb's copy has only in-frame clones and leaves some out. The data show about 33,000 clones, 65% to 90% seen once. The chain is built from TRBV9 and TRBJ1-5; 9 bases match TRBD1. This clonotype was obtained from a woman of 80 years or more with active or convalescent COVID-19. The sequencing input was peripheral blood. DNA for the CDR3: TGTGCCAGCAGCCAAACAGGGGGCGGCAATCAGCCCCAGCATTTT. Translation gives CASSQTGGGNQPQHF.